One sample yielded the 4 T cell receptor beta chains listed below, sequenced in a study of kidney transplant recipient with SARS-CoV-2 infection. TCRdb reprocessed the reads via MiXCR and lists one record per CDR3 protein. The data show roughly 250,000 distinct CDR3 sequences, with 29% seen just once and around 7.8% held by the top ten. The material was a blood sample, obtained at baseline and between days 110 and 120 from a kidney transplant recipient. All receptors come from a male patient between 25 and 39 years old who had COVID-19 and was a kidney transplant recipient. Some T cells may arise from the graft donor.

This clonotype was picked up many times. V and J are TRBV2 and TRBJ2-1; D may be TRBD1 or TRBD2 (6 bases each). Per the germline V gene, CDR1 is SNHLY and CDR2 is FYNNEI. Trimming stripped 8 bases from V and 0 bases from J, with 11 bases between. This CDR3 contains 14 residues. The CDR3 sequence: CASGGPSSYNEQFF. The CDR3 DNA reads as TGTGCCAGCGGGGGGCCTAGCTCCTACAATGAGCAGTTCTTC.

This clonotype was observed at least ten times. The chain joins TRBV12-3 or TRBV12-4 to TRBJ2-1; D perhaps matches TRBD2 (6 bases). CDR3 length: 13 residues. V gave up 7 bases and J gave up 12 bases, with 19 bases separating them. CDR3 loop: CASTGTLFGGQFF. The CDR3 nucleotides are TGTGCCAGCACCGGGACTCTATTTGGTGGGCAGTTCTTC.

As regards this clonotype: This may be a read error: a much more frequent sequence differs by one nucleotide. The rearrangement uses TRBV24-1 and TRBJ2-2, with a tentative D call TRBD2 (5 bases). Germline loops: CDR1 KGHDR, CDR2 SFDVKD. This CDR3 is built from 13 residues. The CDR3 is CATSDAGTGEPFF. The CDR3 DNA sequence: TGTGCCACCAGTGATGCGGGTACCGGGGAGCCGTTTTTT.

This clonotype came up many times. This chain joins TRBV2 and TRBJ1-2; the D is unclear. The CDR3 covers 14 residues. V shed 10 bases and J shed 8 bases, with 23 bases lying between them. Germline V gene lookup returns CDR1 SNHLY and CDR2 FYNNEI. Here the CDR3 reads CATISRGVIWGYTF. In DNA, the CDR3 is TGTGCCACCATATCACGGGGTGTCATCTGGGGCTACACCTTC.